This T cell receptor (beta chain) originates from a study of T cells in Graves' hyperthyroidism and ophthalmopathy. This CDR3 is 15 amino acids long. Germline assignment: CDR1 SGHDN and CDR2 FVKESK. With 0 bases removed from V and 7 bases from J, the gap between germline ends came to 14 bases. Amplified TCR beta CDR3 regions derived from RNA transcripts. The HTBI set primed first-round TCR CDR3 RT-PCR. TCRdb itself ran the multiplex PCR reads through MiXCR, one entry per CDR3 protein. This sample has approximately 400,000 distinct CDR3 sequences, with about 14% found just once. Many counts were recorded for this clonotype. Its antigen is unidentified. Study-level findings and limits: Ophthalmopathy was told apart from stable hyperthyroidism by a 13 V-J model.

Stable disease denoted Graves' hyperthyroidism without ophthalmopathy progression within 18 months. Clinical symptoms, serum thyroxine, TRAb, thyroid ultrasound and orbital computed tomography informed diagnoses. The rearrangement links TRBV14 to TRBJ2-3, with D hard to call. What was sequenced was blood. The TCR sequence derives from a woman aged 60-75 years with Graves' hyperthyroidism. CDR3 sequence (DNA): TGTGCCAGCAGCCAAGACGGCAGGCGAACGAATACGCAGTATTTT. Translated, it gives CASSQDGRRTNTQYF. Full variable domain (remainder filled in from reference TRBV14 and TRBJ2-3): EAGVTQFPSHSVIEKGQTVTLRCDPISGHDNLYWYRRVMGKEIKFLLHFVKESKQDESGMPNNRFLAERTGGTYSTLKVQPAELEDSGVYFCASSQDGRRTNTQYFGPGTRLTVL.